The rows below give T cell receptor beta chains drawn from one sample of a study of cytomegalovirus exposure and HLA in healthy donors. Sequenced by immunoSEQ multiplex PCR; TCRdb stores in-frame clones only, minus some. This table holds roughly 190,000 clones. The sequenced material came from PBMCs. These receptors all come from a man aged 25-45 years in good health and CMV-seronegative. Each CDR3 is given with its conserved first and last residue. A D gene is named only where the DNA matches it firmly.

d_call	v_call	j_call	cdr3_nt	cdr3_aa
TRBD2	TRBV10-3	TRBJ2-3	TGTGCCATCAGTGAGAGTCTAGCGGATCCTAACACAGATACGCAGTATTTT	CAISESLADPNTDTQYF
-	TRBV9	TRBJ1-4	TGTGCCAGCAGCGTAGCAGGCGCAACTAATGAAAAACTGTTTTTT	CASSVAGATNEKLFF
TRBD1	TRBV9	TRBJ1-2	TGTGCCAGCAGCTCAACCGGGACAGGGGATGGCTACACCTTC	CASSSTGTGDGYTF
-	TRBV11-2	TRBJ2-7	TGTGCCAGCAGCCGAGGCGGAGCCATATACGAGCAGTACTTC	CASSRGGAIYEQYF
TRBD1	TRBV19	TRBJ2-1	TGTGCCAGTGGTCCAGGGGGATACTCCTACAATGAGCAGTTCTTC	CASGPGGYSYNEQFF
-	TRBV11-2	TRBJ1-5	TGTGCCAGCAGCTTCTGGGGGGATCAGCCCCAGCATTTT	CASSFWGDQPQHF
TRBD2	TRBV29-1	TRBJ2-7	TGCAGCGTTGAGGCCCTAGCGGGGGCTCGGGCCTACGAGCAGTACTTC	CSVEALAGARAYEQYF
-	TRBV25-1	TRBJ2-3	TGTGCCAGCAGTGAATATTTCGGAACAGGGTGGACAGATACGCAGTATTTT	CASSEYFGTGWTDTQYF
-	TRBV7-7	TRBJ2-2	TGTGCCAGCAGCTCTTCGAGTGGAGGCACCGGGGAGCTGTTTTTT	CASSSSSGGTGELFF
-	TRBV18	TRBJ1-4	TGTGCCAGCTCACCACCGGGGCCGGCTAATGAAAAACTGTTTTTT	CASSPPGPANEKLFF
-	TRBV5-1	TRBJ2-5	TGCGCCAGCAGCTTGGTTGGGGGCCAGGAGACCCAGTACTTC	CASSLVGGQETQYF
-	TRBV14	TRBJ2-1	TGTGCCAGCAGCCAAGATCGGTGGGGAGCCTACAATGAGCAGTTCTTC	CASSQDRWGAYNEQFF
-	TRBV19	TRBJ2-3	TGTGCCAGTAGTCCCCGGGCAGATACGCAGTATTTT	CASSPRADTQYF
TRBD2	TRBV7-3	TRBJ2-4	TGTGCCAGCAGTCCTAGTCAGGCGGGAGACATTCAGTACTTC	CASSPSQAGDIQYF
TRBD1	TRBV19	TRBJ1-5	TGTGCCAGTAGCCGGACAGGGGTTGGTCAGCCCCAGCATTTT	CASSRTGVGQPQHF
TRBD1	TRBV18	TRBJ1-2	TGTGCCAGCTCTCAAATAGACAGGGGGTATGGCTACACCTTC	CASSQIDRGYGYTF
TRBD2	TRBV7-7	TRBJ2-1	TGTGCCAGCAGCTTAAGCGGGGGCTCCTACAATGAGCAGTTCTTC	CASSLSGGSYNEQFF
TRBD1	TRBV6-1	TRBJ2-3	TGTGCCAGCAGGGGGACAGGGTGGGATACGCAGTATTTT	CASRGTGWDTQYF
-	TRBV7-9	TRBJ1-1	TGTGCCAGCAGCCGGGGGATACAGAACACTGAAGCTTTCTTT	CASSRGIQNTEAFF
-	TRBV6-4	TRBJ1-5	TGTGCCAGCTCCCCGGGAGCCAATCAGCCCCAGCATTTT	CASSPGANQPQHF
TRBD2	TRBV19	TRBJ2-5	TGTGCCAGTACCCGCGGGACTAGCGGGGGGGAGACCCAGTACTTC	CASTRGTSGGETQYF
-	TRBV27	TRBJ1-5	TGTGCCAGTCAGTTGTTTTATAGCAATCAGCCCCAGCATTTT	CASQLFYSNQPQHF
TRBD2	TRBV7-3	TRBJ2-1	TGTGCCAGCAGCCGACTAGCGGGAGGGTTGAATGAGCAGTTCTTC	CASSRLAGGLNEQFF
TRBD1	TRBV4-2	TRBJ1-2	TGTGCCAGCAGCCAAGGACAGGGGGCTAACTATGGCTACACCTTC	CASSQGQGANYGYTF
-	TRBV5-4	TRBJ1-5	TGTGCCAGCAGCCACTCTCAGGGAGGCCAGCCCCAGCATTTT	CASSHSQGGQPQHF
-	TRBV27	TRBJ2-7	TGTGCCAGCAGTTTCAGACCTAGAGACTACGAGCAGTACTTC	CASSFRPRDYEQYF
-	TRBV11-2	TRBJ2-1	TGTGCCAGCAGCTTAGTGAGCCTAAATGAGCAGTTCTTC	CASSLVSLNEQFF
-	TRBV5-4	TRBJ1-1	TGTGCCAGCAGCTTGGGGCAGGGCCAAGCTTTCTTT	CASSLGQGQAFF
TRBD1	TRBV10-3	TRBJ2-1	TGTGCCATCGCCCCGGTTGTGACAGGGGAATATGAGCAGTTCTTC	CAIAPVVTGEYEQFF
TRBD1	TRBV6-5	TRBJ2-7	TGTGCCAGCAGTATGTTCGGACAGGGTTCCTACGAGCAGTACTTC	CASSMFGQGSYEQYF
-	TRBV19	TRBJ1-1	TGTGCCAGTAGGATGGTACAGAACACTGAAGCTTTCTTT	CASRMVQNTEAFF
TRBD1	TRBV4-3	TRBJ1-2	TGCGCCAGCAGCCCACGGGACAGGATTTACGGCTACACCTTC	CASSPRDRIYGYTF
TRBD1	TRBV7-9	TRBJ1-2	TGTGCCAGCAGCGCCGACAGGGGAGTTGGCTACACCTTC	CASSADRGVGYTF
-	TRBV7-9	TRBJ2-7	TGTGCCAGCACGGAGAGGTACGAGCAGTACTTC	CASTERYEQYF
TRBD1	TRBV18	TRBJ1-5	TGTGCCAGCTCACTAACGGACAGGGTAAGGCCCCAGCATTTT	CASSLTDRVRPQHF
TRBD1	TRBV10-3	TRBJ2-3	TGTGCCATCAGTGATGAGGAATTTCTGAGGGGGCGCGGGACAGATACGCAGTATTTT	CAISDEEFLRGRGTDTQYF
-	TRBV30	TRBJ1-1	TGTGCCTGGACTTTACTAGTGTACATGGGGAACACTGAAGCTTTCTTT	CAWTLLVYMGNTEAFF
TRBD1	TRBV27	TRBJ1-2	TGTGCCAGCAGTTTGGGACAGGGGCGGTATGGCTACACCTTC	CASSLGQGRYGYTF
-	TRBV6-6	TRBJ1-5	TGTGCCAGCAGTTACTCGAGGTCGATCAATCAGTCCCAGCATTTT	CASSYSRSINQSQHF
-	TRBV30	TRBJ1-5	TGTGCCTGGAGCGCTACAGGGAATCAGCCCCAGCATTTT	CAWSATGNQPQHF
-	TRBV7-7	TRBJ2-2	TGTGCCAGCAGCTTAGCGGCCAGGCCAGTGAACACCGGGGAGCTGTTTTTT	CASSLAARPVNTGELFF
TRBD1	TRBV20-1	TRBJ2-7	TGCAGTGGGGGACAGCGCTACGAGCAGTACTTC	CSGGQRYEQYF
-	TRBV6-5	TRBJ1-1	TGTGCCAGCAGTTGGGGACTATTGAACACTGAAGCTTTCTTT	CASSWGLLNTEAFF
-	TRBV18	TRBJ1-2	TGTGCCAGCTCACCCGGAAGGGAGGGAAACTATGGCTACACCTTC	CASSPGREGNYGYTF
TRBD2	TRBV29-1	TRBJ2-1	TGCAGCGTTGACCCGTTACTAGCGGGAGACCACAATGAGCAGTTCTTC	CSVDPLLAGDHNEQFF
-	TRBV4-1	TRBJ1-5	TGCGCCAGCAGCCAAGGTTGGGCAGATTTCCAGCCCCAGCATTTT	CASSQGWADFQPQHF
-	TRBV5-1	TRBJ1-2	TGCGCCAGCAGCTTACGAGGACAGCCTATCTATGGCTACACCTTC	CASSLRGQPIYGYTF
TRBD1	TRBV5-1	TRBJ2-7	TGCGCCAGCAGCTTGGCCCGGGACAGGGCCTCCTACGAGCAGTACTTC	CASSLARDRASYEQYF
TRBD1	TRBV6-5	TRBJ1-2	TGTGCCAGCAGTCTTCTGACAGGGGCCAACTATGGCTACACCTTC	CASSLLTGANYGYTF
-	TRBV27	TRBJ1-5	TGTGCCAGCAGTCCCCTGTATGAAACCTATAGCAATCAGCCCCAGCATTTT	CASSPLYETYSNQPQHF
TRBD1	TRBV11-3	TRBJ1-4	TGTGCCAGCAGAGACAGGGCTGAAGGGGAAAAACTGTTTTTT	CASRDRAEGEKLFF
TRBD1	TRBV28	TRBJ1-2	TGTGCCAGCAGCTCTGGACAGGACTATGGCTACACCTTC	CASSSGQDYGYTF
-	TRBV19	TRBJ1-2	TGTGCCAGTAGTATAAGGAACAGGTACGGCTACACCTTC	CASSIRNRYGYTF
TRBD1	TRBV28	TRBJ1-4	TGTGCCAGCATCGGTCGGGACAGGGTGGGGGAAAAACTGTTTTTT	CASIGRDRVGEKLFF
-	TRBV6-1	TRBJ1-5	TGTGCCAGCAGTGAACCCCCGGGGACAAAAACTTACAATCAGCCCCAGCATTTT	CASSEPPGTKTYNQPQHF